Below, 3 T cell receptor beta chains from the same sample are listed, as sequenced in a study of Ad26.COV2.S vaccination and SARS-CoV-2 variants. Treatment: about 20 received Ad26.COV2.S at low or high dose, single or two shots; about 5 received placebo; per-sample allocation not given. Material that was analyzed had been drawn on day 63 after the first vaccine or placebo injection. Here immunoSEQ multiplex PCR was the method, and the copy in TCRdb shows in-frame clones only, minus some. The sample lists 360,000 or so clones; around 86% were seen once. Sequences were derived from peripheral blood, sampled in a trial of Ad26.COV2.S vaccine versus placebo. These receptors originate from a person aged 18-65 years who received the Ad26.COV2.S COVID-19 vaccine or a placebo.

The genes are TRBV9 and TRBJ2-5; TRBD1 aligns across 9 bases. There are 16 residues in the CDR3. Germline V gives CDR1 SGDLS, CDR2 YYNGEE. V lost 2 bases, J lost 0 bases, and 5 bases stayed unmatched. The CDR3 reads CASSVRQGGYQETQYF. The CDR3 bases are TGTGCCAGCAGCGTCAGACAGGGGGGGTACCAAGAGACCCAGTACTTC. Based on the CDR3 plus reference TRBV9 and TRBJ2-5, the full variable domain is DSGVTQTPKHLITATGQRVTLRCSPRSGDLSVYWYQQSLDQGLQFLIQYYNGEERAKGNILERFSAQQFPDLHSELNLSSLELGDSALYFCASSVRQGGYQETQYFGPGTRLLVL.

The count of this clone is one. This chain joins TRBV9 and TRBJ1-2, with D possibly matching TRBD1 (6 bases). Looked up from germline, CDR1 is SGDLS and CDR2 is YYNGEE. The CDR3 contains 15 residues. V gave up 4 bases and J gave up 6 bases, with 19 bases separating them. The CDR3 bases are TGTGCCAGCAGCATGATGACAGGCGTTAGGGATGGCTACACCTTC. It is translated as CASSMMTGVRDGYTF.

V is TRBV20-1 and J is TRBJ2-1; D gene uncertain. The CDR3 runs to 11 residues. V lost 4 bases and J 6 bases, leaving 7 bases between the germline ends. Germline V gives CDR1 DFQATT, CDR2 SNEGSKA (reference sequence). CDR3 residues: CSATATNEQFF. The CDR3 DNA sequence: TGCAGTGCTACCGCTACCAATGAGCAGTTCTTC.